This T cell receptor (beta chain) emerged from a study of shared clonotypes between healthy human individuals. About the study: Donor composition was a couple of women and a few men, aged 18 to 49.

This table comes from immunoSEQ multiplex PCR, and its TCRdb copy is limited to in-frame clones, with some not included. The sample lists roughly 1.4 million clones; approximately 98.5% were seen once. V lost 6 bases and J lost 4, with 9 bases in between. Germline CDR1 MDHEN, CDR2 SYDVKM. This CDR3 region has 12 residues. The TCR sequence derives from a man younger than 45 in good health. The source material was naive CD4+ T cells sorted from blood. Indicated subset: CD45RA+ positively selected. The chain links TRBV28 to TRBJ2-5; D is uncertain. For the CDR3, the DNA is TGTGCCAGCAGGGGAAGGAGAGAGACCCAGTACTTC. This translates into CASRGRRETQYF.